These T cell receptor beta chains were read from a single sample in a study of identical twins. TCRdb reprocessed the 5' RACE reads with MiXCR, giving one entry per CDR3 protein. The data hold 200,000 to 250,000 distinct CDR3 sequences, with around 6.8% observed a single time. The same sample was also studied in work on yellow fever vaccine responses in identical twins.

The specimen was memory (CD45RO+) T cells sorted from blood. These receptors were collected from a woman under 30 in good health. Both conserved end residues are part of each CDR3. Each record gives: V gene, CDR3 protein.

>TRBV6-5
CASRSQLSPLHF
>TRBV6-2/TRBV6-3
CASSYGRNEQYF
>TRBV5-1
CASSSGTSLYF
>TRBV5-1
CASSFGSLGAEQFF
>TRBV29-1
CSVASRQGYNEQFF
>TRBV6-1
CASSAILAGGTDTQYF
>TRBV11-1
CASSSPPLSRGANTGELFF
>TRBV7-2
CASRTSIGSETQYF
>TRBV12-3/TRBV12-4
CASSLMGGYGYTF
>TRBV12-3/TRBV12-4
CASSLSGSVSYEQYF
>TRBV5-5
CASSFAGGLTGANVLTF
>TRBV9
CASSVSAVSGTAGYTF
>TRBV6-2/TRBV6-3
CASSQSYGKSGTISYEQYF
>TRBV2
CASSETEILLNEQFF
>TRBV12-3/TRBV12-4
CASSSKGDSSGNTIYF
>TRBV27
CASSPLHNSPLHF
>TRBV27
CASSSYSGITLNEQFF
>TRBV5-1
CASSLGAGAGGYTF
>TRBV6-4
CASSESSGRPTDEQFF
>TRBV15
CATSRKRLSGDSTDTQYF
>TRBV28
CASSSSFRGYSNQPQHF
>TRBV6-1
CASTPGEPEETQYF
>TRBV25-1
CASSSGTGFWNTEAFF
>TRBV2
CASSDRGGADTQYF
>TRBV7-9
CASSPEAQGGEQYF
>TRBV5-6
CASSLGAWGTQYF
>TRBV19
CASGTENSPLHF
>TRBV24-1
CATSEAGDPYEQYF
>TRBV7-3
CASSPGRGRTSYEQYF
>TRBV20-1
CSARGDRNFYEQYF
>TRBV9
CASSVDAGGPYEQYF
>TRBV7-2
CASSLGAGGPGELFF
>TRBV7-6
CASSPDPGPRETQYF
>TRBV12-3/TRBV12-4
CASSRTEAFF
>TRBV5-1
CASSSGLAGGTRSGELFF
>TRBV29-1
CSVESSSGKLFF
>TRBV21-1
CASSQRGPAEGTDTQYF